This paragraph reports one TCR beta chain. Only one count was recorded for this clone. Its antigen is unknown. No much larger clone is present one base from it, and per-base qualities are unavailable. Synthetic TCR analog templates were spiked into each PCR to estimate absolute template abundance from read counts. TCRbeta CDR3 regions were amplified from genomic DNA with bias-controlled V and J gene primers using the immunoSEQ assay. Rearranged TCRbeta segments were sequenced at approximately 20X coverage. As for how the authors treated the data: Sequencing errors were corrected by clustering, and CDR3s were annotated against IMGT so that V, D and J genes could be assigned. Only productive TCRbeta rearrangements were used in downstream analyses, excluding out-of-frame or stop-codon sequences. To compute clonality, Shannon entropy was normalized by the log of the number of unique productive sequences and then subtracted from one. Fisher's exact test with Benjamini-Hochberg correction, at a threshold of adjusted p below 0.01, was used to find clones that differed between time points or between blood and tumor. TCRdb provides this immuneACCESS table in a form limited to in-frame rearrangements. Some clones are lacking; in checked studies, under half of them reflect an unresolved V gene, and why the rest are absent is not known. That table furnishes V, J and clone size, whereas the DNA furnished D and trimming. The sample table lists roughly 47,000 clones, roughly 78% of them with a count of one. Together, the top ten hold about 10% of the sample.

The data derive from a study of PD-L1 blockade in urothelial cancer (dated by TCRdb to 2015 to 2018). About the full investigation: Therapy was started around 2014 for all patients, and atezolizumab 1,200 mg was administered intravenously every 3 weeks. About nine tenths of the roughly 29 patients were males with bladder-origin urothelial cancer, and about 65% of the roughly 30 reported a prior smoking history. An ECOG performance status of 0 or 1 was recorded for the patients, and 0 to 3 prior chemotherapy regimens had been received by the patients. Blood samples were analyzed at 3 weeks after treatment start (second dose) and at 6 weeks after treatment start. Blood samples gave a median of approximately 150,000 T cells and 88,000 or so unique TCRs, with a median clonality of roughly 0.081. The study was an exploratory multi-omic analysis of somatic, immune and clinical correlates of response to PD-L1 blockade with atezolizumab in urothelial cancer. Pretreatment tumor samples, along with matched peripheral blood serially collected before and after atezolizumab treatment, were subjected to TCR sequencing. Durable clinical benefit was defined as a progression-free survival longer than 6 months, and TCR features were additionally tested against progression-free survival and overall survival. In the same patients, pretreatment tumors underwent whole exome sequencing and RNA sequencing in addition to TCR sequencing. Under ten patients achieved durable clinical benefit and approximately 20 did not. Twenty-nine patients had pretreatment blood TCR-seq, some 25 had at least one posttreatment blood collection, and some 25 had tumor TCR-seq.

What the time point label conveys for this sample: pretreatment peripheral blood. A total of 25 to 30 patients with locally advanced or metastatic urothelial carcinoma, treated at Memorial Sloan Kettering on a trial protocol, made up the cohort. Peripheral blood mononuclear cells were collected pretreatment and during treatment, with between 1 and 8 total time points per patient. The Qiagen DNeasy Blood extraction kit was used to purify genomic DNA from total PBMCs and tumor samples. PBMCs were collected pretreatment and during treatment, and were isolated and stored as previously described. The germline ends are 10 bases apart after V is trimmed by 4 bases and J by 0 bases. The germline V gene gives CDR1 as MDHEN and CDR2 as SYDVKM. From cysteine to phenylalanine, the CDR3 is 15 amino acids long. The CDR3 DNA has 45 bases and is translated from base 1. What the research found in general, with its limitations: Improved progression-free and overall survival was found to be associated with pretreatment peripheral blood TCR clonality below the median. Among patients with durable benefit, tumor-associated TCR clones showed greater expansion in peripheral blood 3 weeks after treatment started (n of about 21, p = 0.022). Because the sample size was small (n of about 27) and many exploratory analyses were performed, the results are intended to be hypothesis-generating.

The rearranged chain carries TRBV28 and TRBJ1-3; no confident D gene assignment can be made. This sequence was found in an older man with urothelial cancer. Sample: PBMCs, taken around atezolizumab (anti-PD-L1) treatment. For the CDR3, the sequence is CASSSHTGSGNTIYF. The nucleotides are TGTGCCAGCAGTTCACATACGGGCTCTGGAAACACCATATATTTT.